The clone carrying this TCR beta chain was detected many times. Its specificity is unknown. Sample time point: patch test 3, about 24 weeks after DPC sensitization. Stated treatment: therapeutic diphenylcyclopropenone sensitization with weekly scalp DPC. Participating donors were patients with alopecia, aged 18 to 70 years, considered appropriate candidates for DPC. The sample belongs to a study of human T cells and chemical hapten exposure. Study in general: There were weekly diphenylcyclopropenone doses to the scalp for patients throughout the roughly 23-week study. Study-wide results and limits: The study found that PT1 expanded TCR counts correlated positively with patch test score.

V lost 4 bases and J lost 6, with 13 bases in between. Germline V gene data show CDR1 as SGHRS and CDR2 as YFSETQ. The CDR3 totals 14 residues. Unique molecular identifiers were attached to individual cDNA molecules during library preparation. TCRdb ran MiXCR on the RACE reads and lists one entry per CDR3 protein. This sample has tens of thousands of distinct CDR3 sequences; roughly a tenth occur once, and the top ten carry around 17%. This TCR derives from a woman in her 40s with alopecia areata. Some clones in this sample may be carry-over from other donors' samples. Material: whole blood, obtained in connection with sensitization to the hapten diphenylcyclopropenone (DPC). This chain uses TRBV5-1 with TRBJ2-2; D is perhaps TRBD1 (5 bases). CDR3 bases: TGCGCCAGCAGCCCCGGATGGGGCCCCGGGGAGCTGTTTTTT. Amino acid sequence: CASSPGWGPGELFF.